This TCR beta chain was found in a study of shared clonotypes between healthy human individuals. The wider study: CD4 naive and CD4 memory each took three plates per donor, while CD8 naive took two and CD8 memory one.

The authors split each subset's genomic DNA evenly across several immunoSEQ plates. Using immunoSEQ multiplex PCR, the repertoire was profiled, and TCRdb retains in-frame clones only, with some absent. Of around 720,000 clones in the sample, less than 80% were seen once. CDR1 and CDR2 (germline): MNHNS, SASEGT. This CDR3 is built from 14 residues. The V gene lost 4 bases and the J gene lost 2 bases, with 9 bases spanning the gap. V and J are TRBV6-1 and TRBJ2-1, with D perhaps matching TRBD2 (5 bases). This TCR came from a woman aged 25-40 years in good health. What was sequenced was memory CD4+ T cells sorted from blood. Subset in this sample: CD45RA-negative fraction. As DNA, the CDR3 is TGTGCCAGCAGTGCCAGCGGTACCTACAATGAGCAGTTCTTC. This gives the protein CASSASGTYNEQFF.